These 7 T cell receptor beta chains were all obtained from the same sample, sequenced in a study of vaccination effects on CD4 cells after COVID-19. Their recognized antigens are unknown. Peptide-pool stimulation followed by sequencing identified expanded antigen-specific CD4+ clonotypes in the ViraFEST assay. CD4+ T cell isolation took place after less than 13 days of culture. TCRdb keeps only in-frame clones here, not all; method: immunoSEQ multiplex PCR. Of fewer than 14,000 clones listed, about two thirds were seen once; the top ten hold less than 25%. The sample here was CD4+ T cells from PBMCs cultured with HCoV-229E spike peptides, taken before COVID-19 vaccination. These receptors were collected from a human donor who received a COVID-19 vaccine.

V is TRBV20-1 and J is TRBJ1-2; D remains ambiguous. V lost 3 bases to trimming and J lost 5 bases, with 13 bases between them. The CDR3 has 13 residues. Germline-derived CDR1 and CDR2 are DFQATT and SNEGSKA (reference sequence). Here the CDR3 DNA reads TGCAGTGCTAGTGAGCAGCAATTTTATGGCTACACCTTC. Amino acids: CSASEQQFYGYTF.

The chain has TRBV30 and TRBJ2-7, with a possible D match to TRBD2 (6 bases). This CDR3 has 15 amino acids. The germline V gene encodes CDR1 GTSNPN and CDR2 SVGIG (reference sequence). V dropped 2 bases and J dropped 1 base, with 15 bases sitting between them. The CDR3 coding sequence is TGTGCCTGGAGTAGTTGGGGACTTAGGTCCTACGAGCAGTACTTC. Amino acid sequence: CAWSSWGLRSYEQYF.

The rearrangement joins TRBV2 to TRBJ1-5; the D is unclear. V lost 5 bases to trimming and J lost 5 bases, with 10 bases between them. Germline loops: CDR1 SNHLY, CDR2 FYNNEI. This CDR3 has 13 amino acids. This CDR3 reads CASSRRQDQPQHF. The CDR3 coding sequence is TGTGCCAGCAGTCGAAGGCAGGATCAGCCCCAGCATTTT.

This rearrangement joins TRBV6-2 or TRBV6-3 to TRBJ2-3, with a possible D match to TRBD2 (6 bases). Germline assignment: CDR1 MNHEY and CDR2 SVGEGT. Deletions cut 3 bases from V and 6 bases from J, with 22 bases between. This CDR3 comprises 17 residues. The CDR3 reads CASSYSASDPFGDTQYF. The CDR3 region has the DNA TGTGCCAGCAGTTATTCCGCTAGCGACCCCTTCGGTGATACGCAGTATTTT.

By share, this clone ranks as hyperexpanded. This specimen includes other DNA sequences encoding the same CDR3. The chain combines TRBV3-1 (or the pseudogene TRBV3-2) with TRBJ2-1; the match to TRBD2 covers 9 bases. Unmatched junction bases numbered 8, after V lost 8 bases and J lost 6 bases. Germline CDR1 and CDR2: LGHDT and YNNKEL (reference sequence). The length of the CDR3 is 14 residues. DNA for the CDR3: TGTGCCAGCGTCTTAGCGGGGGATTCCAATGAGCAGTTCTTC. Protein product: CASVLAGDSNEQFF.

The chain joins TRBV2 to TRBJ2-1; 9 bases map to TRBD2. Germline CDR1 is SNHLY and CDR2 is FYNNEI. V gave up 8 bases and J gave up 6 bases; unmatched junction bases: 8. The length of the CDR3 is 14 residues. CDR3 amino acids: CASLIAGVSNEQFF. CDR3 in DNA: TGTGCCAGCCTGATAGCGGGAGTAAGCAATGAGCAGTTCTTC.

The chain joins TRBV24-1 to TRBJ1-1; 11 positions match TRBD1. Trimming at V came to 7 bases and at J to 1 base, leaving 4 bases not matched to a gene. The CDR3 runs 15 residues. In germline, CDR1 is KGHDR, CDR2 SFDVKD. For the CDR3, the DNA is TGTGCCACCAGCCGGGACAGGGGGGCGAACACTGAAGCTTTCTTT. It encodes CATSRDRGANTEAFF.